The 17 T cell receptor beta chains presented below share a single source sample, sequenced in a study of T cell clonality in common variable immunodeficiency. The repertoire was sequenced with immunoSEQ multiplex PCR; TCRdb's copy has only in-frame clones and lacks some. Observed in the sample are 35,000 to 50,000 clones, none of them singletons. Sequencing used peripheral blood mononuclear cells. Receptors were obtained from a person aged 18 to 70 in good health.

The sample holds many counts of this clone. The read terminates 3 residues before the CDR3 end, so the remaining end is supplied by the germline J gene. The chain couples TRBV12-3 or TRBV12-4 to TRBJ2-1; perhaps TRBD1 as D (6 bases). With 8 bases removed from V and 6 bases from J, the gap between germline ends came to 17 bases. The CDR3 runs 14 residues. Here the CDR3 reads CASVGEPDSNEQFF. The covered CDR3 bases are TGTGCCAGCGTGGGCGAACCGGACAGCAATGAG.

This clone was picked up many times. The CDR3 region is CASSSGLAGPPYEQYF. The part of the CDR3 DNA that was read is TGTGCCAGCAGTTCAGGACTAGCGGGGCCCCCCTACGAG. The rearrangement joins TRBV12-3 or TRBV12-4 to TRBJ2-7; 12 positions match TRBD2. The read falls 3 residues short of the CDR3 end, and the missing part is taken from the germline J gene. This CDR3 is 16 amino acids long. J was trimmed by 2 bases and V by 4 bases; bases with no gene match: 6.

This clone was seen only a few times. Sequencing ends 3 residues short of the CDR3 end; the germline J gene provides the rest. The chain has TRBV7-2 and TRBJ1-1; D gene uncertain. CDR3 length equals 12 residues. Germline V gives CDR1 SGHTA, CDR2 FQGNSA. CDR3 loop: CASSPTSGIAFF. The CDR3 bases that were read are TGTGCCAGCAGCCCCACTAGCGGGATT.

The table lists this clone with many counts. The sequenced fragment ends 3 residues before the CDR3 boundary, so the rest is inferred from the germline J gene. This chain joins TRBV2 and TRBJ1-1; D is undetermined. The germline gives CDR1 SNHLY, CDR2 FYNNEI. Trimming removed 7 bases at V and 6 bases at J, with 9 bases between. The CDR3 covers 11 residues. CDR3 amino acids: CASTGYAEAFF. The sequenced CDR3 bases are TGTGCCAGCACGGGTTACGCTGAA.

This clone was picked up many times. The read stops 3 residues short of the end of the CDR3; the missing end is completed from the germline J gene. This sequence joins TRBV20-1 and TRBJ2-7; D possibly corresponds to TRBD1 (7 bases). This CDR3 has 13 residues. Deletions cut 1 base from V and 6 bases from J, with 13 bases between. In germline, CDR1 is DFQATT, CDR2 SNEGSKA (reference sequence). CDR3 region: CSARGQGEVEQYF. CDR3 DNA, as far as it was read: TGCAGTGCTAGAGGCCAGGGGGAGGTCGAG.

This clone has ten or more counts. Its ends do not fully match the called genes, so a read error is possible. The CDR3 extends 3 residues past the end of the read, so its final part is completed from the germline J gene. The chain links TRBV5-1 to TRBJ2-7; D may be TRBD1 (6 bases). The germline V gene has CDR1 SGHRS and CDR2 YFSETQ. The CDR3 is 14 amino acids. The CDR3: CASSSTGPSHEQYF. The sequenced part of the CDR3 DNA is TGCGCCAGCAGCTCGACAGGCCCCTCCCACGAG.

This clone has at least ten counts. With the read ending 3 residues before the CDR3 end, the germline J gene is used to fill in that end. The rearrangement links TRBV19 to TRBJ2-5; 7 bases align to TRBD1. CDR1 is LNHDA and CDR2 is SQIVND in the germline V gene (reference sequence). This CDR3 comprises 13 residues. V dropped 6 bases and J dropped 0; count of bases not matched to a gene: 1. The covered CDR3 bases are TGTGCCAGTAGGGGACAGTACCAAGAGACC. The encoded protein is CASRGQYQET. The CDR3 as a whole reads CASRGQYQETQYF.

There are many counts of this clone. The CDR3 end is not reached by the read, which stops 3 residues before it; the germline J gene fills it in. The chain joins TRBV19 to TRBJ2-5, with 10 bases aligning to TRBD1. The CDR3 spans 15 residues. The V and J ends lost 5 bases and 5 bases, in that order; junction bases with no gene match: 8. Germline CDR1 reads LNHDA; CDR2 reads SQIVND (reference sequence). CDR3 in amino acids: CASSARTGGSETQYF. CDR3 bases read: TGTGCCAGTAGTGCCCGGACAGGGGGATCCGAGACC.

This clone appeared many times. The read terminates 3 residues ahead of where the CDR3 ends, so the germline J gene completes it. The rearrangement links TRBV20-1 to TRBJ1-2, with D unresolved. This CDR3 comprises 13 residues. The V end lost 3 bases, the J end lost 1 base, and 9 bases lay between the germline ends. Germline V gene data show CDR1 as DFQATT and CDR2 as SNEGSKA (reference sequence). CDR3: CSARNSRNYGYTF. The CDR3 DNA, read in part, is TGCAGTGCTAGGAACAGCCGTAACTATGGC.

At least ten counts were recorded for this clone. From the germline J gene comes the end of the CDR3, since the read stops 3 residues before it. The chain links TRBV20-1 to TRBJ2-5; TRBD2 agrees at 14 bases. V was pared by 6 bases and J by 5 bases, with 11 bases of the junction left unmatched. The CDR3 is made up of 16 amino acids. Germline CDR1 is DFQATT and CDR2 is SNEGSKA (reference sequence). CDR3 in amino acids: CSALAGLAGVGETQYF. The covered CDR3 bases are TGCAGTGCACTAGCGGGACTAGCGGGAGTGGGCGAGACC.

This clone has a count of ten or more. The sequence runs out 3 residues before the end of the CDR3; the remainder is reconstructed from the germline J gene. The V and J genes are TRBV19 and TRBJ1-6; possibly TRBD1 for D (6 bases). Per the germline V gene, CDR1 is LNHDA and CDR2 is SQIVND (reference sequence). V was pared by 7 bases and J by 7 bases, with 14 bases between. This CDR3 region has 14 residues. The CDR3 protein is CASMDSSANSPLHF. CDR3 DNA, as far as it was read: TGTGCCAGTATGGACAGTTCGGCGAATTCACCC. The variable domain in full, with the rest retrieved from reference TRBV19 and TRBJ1-6, is DGGITQSPKYLFRKEGQNVTLSCEQNLNHDAMYWYRQDPGQGLRLIYYSQIVNDFQKGDIAEGYSVSREKKESFPLTVTSAQKNPTAFYLCASMDSSANSPLHFGNGTRLTVT.

This clone was counted many times. The read ends 3 residues before the CDR3 terminus; that terminus is restored from the germline J gene. This chain links TRBV7-9 with TRBJ1-4; D not resolved. The germline V gene has CDR1 SEHNR and CDR2 FQNEAQ (reference sequence). CDR3 size: 13 residues. The germline V and J ends were trimmed by 1 base and 6 bases, with 6 bases remaining between them. This CDR3 is CASSLGPHEKLFF. The CDR3 DNA, read in part, is TGTGCCAGCAGCTTAGGGCCCCATGAAAAA. The variable domain in full, with the rest retrieved from reference TRBV7-9 and TRBJ1-4, is DTGVSQNPRHKITKRGQNVTFRCDPISEHNRLYWYRQTLGQGPEFLTYFQNEAQLEKSRLLSDRFSAERPKGSFSTLEIQRTEQGDSAMYLCASSLGPHEKLFFGSGTQLSVL.

Ten or more counts support this clone. The CDR3 goes on 3 residues after the read ends, and that part is filled in from the germline J gene. The rearrangement joins TRBV7-3 to TRBJ2-1; 13 bases fit TRBD2. The CDR3 spans 16 residues. Germline CDR1 reads SGHTA; CDR2 reads FQGTGA. J lost 8 bases, V lost 5 bases, and 9 bases had no gene match. Partial CDR3 DNA: TGTGCCAGCAGCCAAGGGGTACTAGCGGGAGGGTATGAG. It codes for CASSQGVLAGGYE. The complete CDR3 reads CASSQGVLAGGYEQFF. The entire variable domain, with the rest obtained from reference TRBV7-3 and TRBJ2-1, is as follows: GAGVSQTPSNKVTEKGKYVELRCDPISGHTALYWYRQSLGQGPEFLIYFQGTGAADDSGLPNDRFFAVRPEGSVSTLKIQRTERGDSAVYLCASSQGVLAGGYEQFFGPGTRLTVL.

To note about this clone: The read halts 3 residues ahead of the CDR3 end, with the missing end drawn from the germline J gene. The V gene is TRBV7-6, the J gene TRBJ2-3; 8 bases line up with TRBD2. V gave up 5 bases and J gave up 2 bases; unmatched junction bases: 9. CDR3 size: 16 residues. From germline, CDR1 is SGHVS and CDR2 FNYEAQ. The CDR3 DNA, read in part, is TGTGCCAGCAGCCTAGGGTCTAGCGGGTACACAGATACG. Translating gives CASSLGSSGYTDT. The entire CDR3 sequence reads CASSLGSSGYTDTQYF. Complete variable domain (other parts from reference TRBV7-6 and TRBJ2-3): GAGVSQSPRYKVTKRGQDVALRCDPISGHVSLYWYRQALGQGPEFLTYFNYEAQQDKSGLPNDRFSAERPEGSISTLTIQRTEQRDSAMYRCASSLGSSGYTDTQYFGPGTRLTVL.

This clone was picked up many times. The missing CDR3 end, 3 residues past where the read stops, is filled in from the germline J gene. The rearrangement links TRBV5-5 to TRBJ2-1, with D uncertain. The CDR3 has 15 residues. Germline V gene sequence: CDR1 SGHKS, CDR2 YYEKEE (reference sequence). Trimming took 1 base from V and 0 from J, leaving 8 bases between them. CDR3 DNA, as far as it was read: TGTGCCAGCAGCTTGACTCGAGACTCCTACAATGAG. As protein: CASSLTRDSYNE. The whole CDR3 sequence is CASSLTRDSYNEQFF.

This clone was seen at least ten times. The missing CDR3 end, 3 residues past where the read stops, is filled in from the germline J gene. This rearrangement joins TRBV28 to TRBJ2-3, with 11 bases lining up with TRBD2. This CDR3 has 16 residues. V shed 8 bases, J shed 4 bases, and the junction held 11 bases outside the gene matches. CDR1 is MDHEN and CDR2 is SYDVKM in the germline V gene. The CDR3: CASSLTSGTSADTQYF. The sequenced CDR3 bases are TGTGCCAGCTCCTTGACTAGCGGGACATCGGCAGATACG.

This clone was seen ten or more times. The read terminates 3 residues ahead of where the CDR3 ends, so the germline J gene completes it. V is TRBV20-1 and J is TRBJ2-3; 7 bases agree with TRBD2. The length of the CDR3 is 16 residues. Germline CDR1 and CDR2: DFQATT and SNEGSKA (reference sequence). With 3 bases clipped from V and 2 bases from J, the junction kept 11 bases outside the gene matches. The part of the CDR3 DNA that was read is TGCAGTGCTAGGCCACTAGCGAGAGGGACCACAGATACG. Amino acids: CSARPLARGTTDT. The CDR3 in its entirety is CSARPLARGTTDTQYF.